This T cell receptor (beta chain) originates from a study of blood T cell repertoires in COVID-19. On the study more broadly: Collection of acute and convalescent COVID-19 samples took place in the United States, Italy and Spain. PBMCs, B-cell-depleted T cells, or T cells were the source of the cDNA or gDNA that made up the material.

Authors' methods: Nucleated cell counts were estimated from reference gene primer amplification. Produced via immunoSEQ multiplex PCR; TCRdb's table is partial and in-frame only. The D gene and trimming were derived from the DNA, and the V and J assignments and clone size from that table. The table shows roughly 260,000 clones, with around 82% occurring only once. This CDR3 is 13 amino acids long. Germline CDR1 SQVTM, CDR2 ANQGSEA. Trimming removed 5 bases from V and 0 bases from J, with 9 bases in between. The sample was peripheral blood. The rearrangement uses TRBV29-1 and TRBJ2-3; D gene uncertain. This clonotype originated in a woman older than 75 with active or convalescent COVID-19. The CDR3: CSVSETSTDTQYF. The CDR3 coding sequence is TGCAGCGTTAGCGAAACTAGCACAGATACGCAGTATTTT.